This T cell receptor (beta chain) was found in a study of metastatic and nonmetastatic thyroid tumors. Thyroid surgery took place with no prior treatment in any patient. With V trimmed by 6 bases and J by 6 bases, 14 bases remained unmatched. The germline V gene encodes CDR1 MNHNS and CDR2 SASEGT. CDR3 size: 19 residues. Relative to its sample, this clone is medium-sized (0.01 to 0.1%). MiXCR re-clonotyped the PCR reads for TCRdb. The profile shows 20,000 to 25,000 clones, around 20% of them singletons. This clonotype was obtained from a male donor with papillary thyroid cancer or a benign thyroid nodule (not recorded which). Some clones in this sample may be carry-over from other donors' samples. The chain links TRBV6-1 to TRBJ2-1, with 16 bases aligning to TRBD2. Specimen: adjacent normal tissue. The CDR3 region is CASRETGLAGGPRGNEQFF. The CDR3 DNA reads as TGTGCCAGCAGAGAAACGGGACTAGCGGGAGGGCCTCGGGGCAATGAGCAGTTCTTC.